A single sample is the source of the 21 T cell receptor beta chains below, sequenced in a study of blood T cell repertoires in COVID-19. Here immunoSEQ multiplex PCR was the method, and the copy in TCRdb shows in-frame clones only, minus some. The repertoire holds about 50,000 clones, with approximately 80% as singletons. The sequenced material came from peripheral blood. The source of these receptors is a man in his fifties or sixties with acute or convalescent COVID-19.

This chain connects TRBV4-1 to TRBJ1-1; D gene uncertain. The CDR3 runs to 13 residues. Germline CDR1 MGHRA, CDR2 YSYEKL. Trimming left V 4 bases short and J 1 base short, with 7 bases between. The CDR3 sequence: CASSLTPNTEAFF. DNA of the CDR3: TGCGCCAGCAGCCTGACTCCGAACACTGAAGCTTTCTTT.

This chain connects TRBV7-6 to TRBJ1-6; 9 bases map to TRBD1. The germline V gene encodes CDR1 SGHVS and CDR2 FNYEAQ. The CDR3 extends over 17 amino acids. Unmatched junction bases numbered 5, after V lost 5 bases and J lost 0 bases. CDR3 sequence: CASSPDRGSSYNSPLHF. The CDR3 region has the DNA TGTGCCAGCAGCCCGGACAGGGGCAGCTCCTATAATTCACCCCTCCACTTT.

The chain joins TRBV7-2 to TRBJ1-2; the D gene is possibly TRBD1 (6 bases). V lost 3 bases and J lost 4, with 12 bases in between. The CDR3 sequence is 14 residues long. The V gene's germline CDR1 is SGHTA and CDR2 FQGNSA. The CDR3 loop is CASSFSGQSYGYTF. The CDR3, as DNA: TGTGCCAGCAGCTTCTCAGGACAGTCCTATGGCTACACCTTC. Using reference TRBV7-2 and TRBJ1-2 for the parts outside the CDR3, the full variable domain is GAGVSQSPSNKVTEKGKDVELRCDPISGHTALYWYRQSLGQGLEFLIYFQGNSAPDKSGLPSDRFSAERTGGSVSTLTIQRTQQEDSAVYLCASSFSGQSYGYTFGSGTRLTVV.

This chain uses TRBV30 with TRBJ1-5; 10 bases are a match to TRBD1. With 1 base clipped from V and 5 bases from J, the junction kept 5 bases outside the gene matches. This CDR3 comprises 15 residues. Per germline, CDR1 GTSNPN and CDR2 SVGIG (reference sequence). CDR3 sequence reads: CAWSEGQGLHQPQHF. Written as DNA, the CDR3 is TGTGCCTGGAGTGAGGGACAGGGGTTGCATCAGCCCCAGCATTTT.

This clone came up once. The chain recombines TRBV24-1 with TRBJ1-2, with 7 bases lining up with TRBD1. The CDR3 loop spans 16 amino acids. Germline V CDR1 and CDR2: KGHDR, SFDVKD. V was pared by 4 bases and J by 2 bases, with 9 bases of the junction left unmatched. CDR3 nucleotide sequence: TGTGCCACCAGTGACCAGAACAGGGGCCCAAACTATGGCTACACCTTC. Translation: CATSDQNRGPNYGYTF.

V usage is TRBV5-8 and J usage is TRBJ2-1, with TRBD2 as a possible D gene (6 bases). The CDR3 consists of 14 residues. The V gene's germline CDR1 is SGHTS and CDR2 YDEGEE. V lost 9 bases to trimming and J lost 15 bases, with 28 bases between them. In DNA form, the CDR3 reads TGTGCCACCGGAAGGAGGAGGGACCCCCTTTCGTGGTTCTTC. It codes for CATGRRRDPLSWFF.

This clone was seen a few times. This chain uses TRBV7-9 with TRBJ2-7, with 9 bases identical to TRBD1. Germline V gene data show CDR1 as SEHNR and CDR2 as FQNEAQ (reference sequence). Unmatched junction bases numbered 15, after V lost 6 bases and J lost 6 bases. This CDR3 region has 16 residues. CDR3 coding DNA: TGTGCCAGCAGTCATAAATACAGGGGGCAGTGTTGCGAGCAGTACTTC. It is translated as CASSHKYRGQCCEQYF.

The J gene is TRBJ1-4, the V gene TRBV25-1, with TRBD1 identical over 8 bases. The ends lost 6 bases at V and 8 bases at J; junction bases unmatched: 8. This CDR3 comprises 14 residues. The germline CDR1 and CDR2 sequences are MGHDK and SYGVNS. The CDR3 is CASRTMTGDEKLFF. The CDR3 coding sequence is TGTGCCAGCAGGACAATGACAGGGGACGAAAAACTGTTTTTT. Full variable domain (missing parts from reference TRBV25-1 and TRBJ1-4): EADIYQTPRYLVIGTGKKITLECSQTMGHDKMYWYQQDPGMELHLIHYSYGVNSTEKGDLSSESTVSRIRTEHFPLTLESARPSHTSQYLCASRTMTGDEKLFFGSGTQLSVL.

The CDR3 sequence is CASSQDLLSYEQYF. The DNA of the CDR3 is TGCGCCAGCAGCCAAGATCTACTTTCCTACGAGCAGTACTTC. This chain connects TRBV4-3 to TRBJ2-7; no reliable D call. This CDR3 has 14 residues. CDR1 is LGHNA, CDR2 YSLEER, per germline. Trimming removed 0 bases from V and 1 base from J, with 7 bases in between.

The chain couples TRBV5-1 to TRBJ1-5, with 8 bases matching TRBD1. CDR1 is SGHRS and CDR2 is YFSETQ in the germline V gene. The CDR3 is 15 amino acids. J was trimmed by 6 bases and V by 0 bases; bases with no gene match: 5. The CDR3 region has the DNA TGCGCCAGCAGCTTGGGGGCAGGGGGCAGTCAGCCCCAGCATTTT. This codes for CASSLGAGGSQPQHF. Full variable domain (remainder filled in from reference TRBV5-1 and TRBJ1-5): KAGVTQTPRYLIKTRGQQVTLSCSPISGHRSVSWYQQTPGQGLQFLFEYFSETQRNKGNFPGRFSGRQFSNSRSEMNVSTLELGDSALYLCASSLGAGGSQPQHFGDGTRLSIL.

The chain couples TRBV18 to TRBJ2-2, with TRBD1 as a possible D gene (6 bases). The CDR3 length is 15 residues. V lost 2 bases to trimming and J lost 1 base, with 8 bases between them. CDR1 and CDR2 (germline): KGHSH, LQKENI. The CDR3 sequence: CASSPDRLNTGELFF. CDR3 nucleotides: TGTGCCAGCTCACCAGACAGGTTGAACACCGGGGAGCTGTTTTTT. Filled out from reference TRBV18 and TRBJ2-2, the complete variable domain reads NAGVMQNPRHLVRRRGQEARLRCSPMKGHSHVYWYRQLPEEGLKFMVYLQKENIIDESGMPKERFSAEFPKEGPSILRIQQVVRGDSAAYFCASSPDRLNTGELFFGEGSRLTVL.

This clone showed up just a few times. The V call is TRBV19, the J call TRBJ1-5; 12 positions match TRBD1. CDR1 and CDR2 (germline): LNHDA, SQIVND (reference sequence). This CDR3 spans 18 amino acids. J gave up 1 base and V 3 bases, and 7 bases lay outside the gene matches. Here the CDR3 DNA reads TGTGCCAGTAGTATCGACGGGACAGGGGGCCGAAGCAATCAGCCCCAGCATTTT. This sequence encodes CASSIDGTGGRSNQPQHF.

The V and J genes are TRBV6-5 and TRBJ1-2; TRBD1 matches at 11 bases. This CDR3 comprises 14 residues. J lost 5 bases, V lost 5 bases, and 4 bases had no gene match. CDR1 is MNHEY, CDR2 SVGAGI, per germline. CDR3 loop: CASSPGTGGYGYTF. In DNA, the CDR3 is TGTGCCAGCAGTCCAGGGACAGGGGGATATGGCTACACCTTC.

The gene calls are TRBV19 and TRBJ1-5, with D possibly matching TRBD1 (6 bases). The CDR3 runs to 16 residues. Trimming took off 5 bases at V and 0 bases at J, with 14 bases between the two ends. Looked up from germline, CDR1 is LNHDA and CDR2 is SQIVND (reference sequence). The CDR3 is CASSRTASYSNQPQHF. CDR3 in DNA: TGTGCCAGTAGTCGGACAGCATCCTATAGCAATCAGCCCCAGCATTTT.

This clone was observed once. In DNA, the CDR3 is TGTGCCAGCAGTTTACAGACAGGGTCTGAAGCTTTCTTT. Its protein is CASSLQTGSEAFF. The chain recombines TRBV12-3 or TRBV12-4 with TRBJ1-1; 7 bases map to TRBD1. This CDR3 is built from 13 residues. J lost 6 bases, V lost 2 bases, and 3 bases had no gene match.

This clone was recorded once. This chain links TRBV7-2 with TRBJ1-1; 9 bases map to TRBD1. Germline CDR1 is SGHTA and CDR2 is FQGNSA. The CDR3 runs to 13 residues. After removal of 5 bases from V and 10 bases from J, the junction contained 8 bases not matched to a gene. The CDR3 region has the DNA TGTGCCAGCAGCAAAGGGACAGGGAATCTAGCTTTCTTT. Its translation: CASSKGTGNLAFF.

This clone was seen only once. The CDR3 spells CASSARAGGNEQFF. The CDR3 DNA is TGTGCCAGTAGTGCCCGGGCAGGGGGAAATGAGCAGTTCTTC. The V gene is TRBV19, the J gene TRBJ2-1; 7 nucleotides align to TRBD1. This CDR3 spans 14 amino acids. V was clipped by 5 bases and J by 7 bases; unmatched bases: 8. From germline, CDR1 is LNHDA and CDR2 SQIVND (reference sequence).

The V gene is TRBV12-5, the J gene TRBJ2-7; a weak D match, TRBD2 (7 bases). Trimming pared 1 base from V and 0 bases from J, leaving 22 bases between. This CDR3 is 19 amino acids long. The germline V gene encodes CDR1 LGHNT and CDR2 FRNRAP. The CDR3, as DNA: TGTGCTAGTGGTTTGGCCGGGGGGCCGTCGATCCCAAGCTCCTACGAGCAGTACTTC. Translated, it gives CASGLAGGPSIPSSYEQYF.

This clone was picked up a small number of times. This chain connects TRBV6-2 or TRBV6-3 to TRBJ2-7, with 7 bases fitting TRBD1. The J segment lost 4 bases and the V segment lost 4 bases, leaving 4 bases of the junction unmatched. CDR1 and CDR2 from the germline V gene are MNHEY and SVGEGT. The CDR3 sequence is 13 residues long. The CDR3, as DNA: TGTGCCAGCAGTTGGGACAGCACGTACGAGCAGTACTTC. Its protein product is CASSWDSTYEQYF.

The rearrangement uses TRBV7-8 and TRBJ2-5, with D hard to call. Trimming shortened V by 1 base and J by 5 bases, and 5 bases separated the two germline ends. Germline V gene sequence: CDR1 SGHVS, CDR2 FQNEAQ. CDR3 size: 12 residues. The CDR3: CASSLVSETQYF. The CDR3 DNA reads as TGTGCCAGCAGCTTAGTATCCGAGACCCAGTACTTC.

The rearrangement links TRBV5-1 to TRBJ2-7; perhaps TRBD1 as D (5 bases). V lost 0 bases to trimming and J lost 1 base, with 17 bases between them. CDR1 and CDR2 from the germline V gene are SGHRS and YFSETQ. The CDR3 is made up of 17 amino acids. The CDR3 sequence is CASSLVGPGIRSYEQYF. CDR3 sequence (DNA): TGCGCCAGCAGCTTGGTAGGCCCAGGGATAAGATCCTACGAGCAGTACTTC.